Each of the 31 T cell receptor beta chains below was sequenced from the same sample in a study of cytomegalovirus exposure and HLA in healthy donors. Primers included in the PCR were 60 Vbeta and 13 Jbeta primers. TCRdb keeps only in-frame clones here, not all; method: immunoSEQ multiplex PCR. Among approximately 160,000 clones listed, around 86% were seen once. The sample comprised PBMCs. The receptors originated from a human donor in good health.

The rearrangement links TRBV25-1 to TRBJ2-1; weak D call: TRBD1 (7 bases). CDR1 is MGHDK and CDR2 is SYGVNS in the germline V gene. This CDR3 spans 16 amino acids. Trimming took off 2 bases at V and 7 bases at J, with 18 bases between the two ends. CDR3 sequence (DNA): TGTGCCAGCAGTGAACTCGGAGGGGGCGGGGTAAATGAGCAGTTCTTC. Amino acid sequence: CASSELGGGGVNEQFF.

The rearrangement links TRBV4-2 to TRBJ2-1; 10 nucleotides agree with TRBD2. Trimming removed 1 base from V and 12 bases from J; junction bases left unmatched: 15. CDR1 is LGHNA and CDR2 is YNFKEQ in the germline V gene. The CDR3 has 17 amino acids. The CDR3 sequence: CASSQGRMSGGGQGQFF. As DNA, the CDR3 is TGTGCCAGCAGCCAAGGGAGGATGAGCGGGGGGGGGCAGGGGCAGTTCTTC.

J is TRBJ1-5 and V is TRBV10-3; 7 bases fit TRBD1. CDR1 is ENHRY, CDR2 SYGVKD, per germline. There are 15 residues in the CDR3. After removal of 0 bases from V and 5 bases from J, the junction contained 4 bases not matched to a gene. As DNA, the CDR3 is TGTGCCATCAGTGAGTCAGGGGGCAGAGATCAGCCCCAGCATTTT. Amino acid sequence: CAISESGGRDQPQHF.

In its sample, this clone was seen once. The chain joins TRBV2 to TRBJ1-3; 9 bases agree with TRBD1. CDR1 is SNHLY, CDR2 FYNNEI, per germline. V shed 4 bases and J 3 bases; nucleotides not matched to a gene: 4. The CDR3 is made up of 15 amino acids. CDR3 residues: CASSGGQGLGNTIYF. CDR3 nucleotides: TGTGCCAGCAGTGGGGGACAGGGCCTTGGAAACACCATATATTTT.

V gene TRBV9 combines with J gene TRBJ1-1; D call uncertain. Germline CDR1 SGDLS, CDR2 YYNGEE. CDR3 size: 13 residues. Trimming cost V 7 bases and J 1 base, with 11 bases left between them. The CDR3, as DNA: TGTGCCAGCGGAGGGTCGTGGAACACTGAAGCTTTCTTT. Translation: CASGGSWNTEAFF.

The V gene is TRBV27, the J gene TRBJ2-1; TRBD2 matches at 10 bases. This CDR3 has 17 residues. V shed 5 bases, J shed 9 bases, and the junction held 16 bases outside the gene matches. CDR1 and CDR2 (germline): MNHEY, SMNVEV (reference sequence). The CDR3 bases are TGTGCCAGCAGTCTCCTCTGGAGCGGGGGGGCCGCTGCTGAGCAGTTCTTC. It encodes CASSLLWSGGAAAEQFF.

This clone came up once. The genes are TRBV6-5 and TRBJ2-1; 7 bases are shared with TRBD1. Per germline, CDR1 MNHEY and CDR2 SVGAGI. The CDR3 is made up of 11 amino acids. The V and J ends lost 7 bases and 15 bases, in that order; junction bases with no gene match: 9. The CDR3 region is CASTRQGSRFF. The CDR3 bases are TGTGCCAGCACCAGACAGGGTAGTCGGTTCTTC.

This clone was observed a few times. CDR3 bases: TGCGCCAGCAGCCAAGATTCTTGGGACAGCGGCCTGAATGAGCAGTTCTTC. Its translation is CASSQDSWDSGLNEQFF. The V and J genes are TRBV4-3 and TRBJ2-1; 7 bases map to TRBD1. Looked up from germline, CDR1 is LGHNA and CDR2 is YSLEER. Trimming took 0 bases from V and 7 from J; bases not matched to a gene: 12. The CDR3 runs to 17 residues.

The chain is built from TRBV6-1 and TRBJ1-1; the D is unclear. V shed 1 base and J shed 7 bases, with 13 bases lying between them. Germline V gives CDR1 MNHNS, CDR2 SASEGT. This CDR3 contains 14 residues. CDR3 sequence reads: CASSEGLSRGEAFF. The CDR3 bases are TGTGCCAGCAGTGAAGGACTCAGTAGAGGTGAAGCTTTCTTT.

This clone was seen only a few times. This sequence joins TRBV6-4 and TRBJ2-3; TRBD2 matches at 9 bases. The germline CDR1 and CDR2 sequences are MRHNA and SNTAGT. This CDR3 has 15 residues. V was pared by 6 bases and J by 2 bases, with 6 bases of the junction left unmatched. CDR3 region: CASSVSGGSTDTQYF. The CDR3, as DNA: TGTGCCAGCAGCGTTAGCGGGGGCTCCACAGATACGCAGTATTTT.

This clone was observed a few times. The gene calls are TRBV9 and TRBJ1-4, with a tentative D call TRBD1 (6 bases). Germline assignment: CDR1 SGDLS and CDR2 YYNGEE. V was pared by 0 bases and J by 7 bases, with 13 bases between. This CDR3 contains 15 residues. In DNA, the CDR3 is TGTGCCAGCAGCGTAGGGATGGGACATAGTGAAAAACTGTTTTTT. It yields the protein CASSVGMGHSEKLFF.

The genes are TRBV7-2 and TRBJ2-3; 8 bases map to TRBD2. Unmatched junction bases numbered 20, after V lost 5 bases and J lost 4 bases. The CDR3 contains 19 residues. CDR1 and CDR2 from the germline V gene are SGHTA and FQGNSA. The CDR3 loop reads CASSPGLYAGGPGADTQYF. CDR3 sequence (DNA): TGTGCCAGCAGCCCCGGATTATATGCGGGGGGTCCGGGCGCAGATACGCAGTATTTT.

This clone was counted only a few times. The chain couples TRBV21-1 to TRBJ2-5; the table assigns TRBD1, which was not confirmed against the DNA. TRBV21-1 is noted as a pseudogene. The CDR3 contains 15 residues. CDR3 DNA sequence: TGTGCCAGCAGCAATCCTCCCCCAGGGGATGAGACCCAGTACTTC. It codes for CASSNPPPGDETQYF.

This clone came up once. This chain connects TRBV6-5 to TRBJ2-5; D may be TRBD2 (7 bases). CDR1 MNHEY and CDR2 SVGAGI come from the germline V gene. The V and J ends lost 5 bases and 6 bases respectively, with 13 bases between them. CDR3 length: 13 residues. The CDR3 bases are TGTGCCAGCAGTAGGGGGGGAACGCAGACCCAGTACTTC. This gives the protein CASSRGGTQTQYF.

V is TRBV14 and J is TRBJ1-2; 10 bases align to TRBD1. There are 17 residues in the CDR3. The junction had 8 bases not matched to a gene; V was cut back by 1 base and J by 3 bases. Germline V gene sequence: CDR1 SGHDN, CDR2 FVKESK. CDR3 bases: TGTGCCAGCAGCCAAGTTGGGGACAGGGGATCCCACTATGGCTACACCTTC. It encodes CASSQVGDRGSHYGYTF.

The rearrangement uses TRBV13 and TRBJ1-5; D ambiguous. The CDR3 has 14 residues. Germline lookup yields CDR1 PRHDT and CDR2 FYEKMQ (reference sequence). Trimming stripped 5 bases from V and 6 bases from J, with 14 bases between. The CDR3 DNA follows: TGTGCCAGCAGCGCCTCAGGTCCCACTCAGCCCCAGCATTTT. Residues: CASSASGPTQPQHF.

This chain connects TRBV5-1 to TRBJ2-3, with D perhaps TRBD2 (6 bases). The germline V gene encodes CDR1 SGHRS and CDR2 YFSETQ. Trimming shortened V by 1 base and J by 4 bases, and 10 bases separated the two germline ends. CDR3 length: 14 residues. The CDR3 DNA follows: TGCGCCAGCAGCTTGAAGGCTAGCGCAGATACGCAGTATTTT. Translated, it gives CASSLKASADTQYF.

This chain joins TRBV5-4 and TRBJ1-1; D call uncertain. The CDR3 is 13 residues long. V lost 5 bases and J 5 bases, leaving 13 bases between the germline ends. Per the germline V gene, CDR1 is SGHNT and CDR2 is YYREEE (reference sequence). The CDR3 nucleotides are TGTGCCAGCAGGCGTGACCCGGGGACTGAAGCTTTCTTT. Translating it yields CASRRDPGTEAFF.

The chain uses TRBV11-3 and TRBJ2-1, with 8 nucleotides matching TRBD2. The V gene end was trimmed by 5 bases and the J gene end by 5 bases; junction bases not matched to a gene: 11. CDR3 length equals 16 residues. CDR1 SGHNT and CDR2 YENEEA come from the germline V gene. DNA for the CDR3: TGTGCCAGCAGCCCTCAACACGGGGGGGCCCACAATGAGCAGTTCTTC. Protein: CASSPQHGGAHNEQFF.

The chain combines TRBV7-9 with TRBJ1-2; D ambiguous. Germline V CDR1 and CDR2: SEHNR, FQNEAQ (reference sequence). Trimming pared 3 bases from V and 4 bases from J, leaving 21 bases between. The CDR3 spans 17 residues. In DNA, the CDR3 is TGTGCCAGCAGCTTGGGGAGCCCTAGGGCGCAGGTCTATGGCTACACCTTC. Its protein product is CASSLGSPRAQVYGYTF.

The V call is TRBV9, the J call TRBJ2-3; the D gene is possibly TRBD1 (5 bases). The CDR3 runs 15 residues. Trimming took 2 bases from V and 6 from J, leaving 16 bases between them. In germline, CDR1 is SGDLS, CDR2 YYNGEE. CDR3 amino acids: CASSVYGRRVDTQYF. CDR3 sequence (DNA): TGTGCCAGCAGCGTTTACGGACGCAGGGTGGATACGCAGTATTTT.

The chain combines TRBV25-1 with TRBJ2-7; TRBD1 aligns across 7 bases. Germline trimming cut 4 bases from V and 2 bases from J; bases unmatched to any gene: 11. Germline V CDR1 and CDR2: MGHDK, SYGVNS. The CDR3 is made up of 16 amino acids. CDR3 amino acids: CASSGGRTGRPYEQYF. The CDR3 nucleotides are TGTGCCAGCAGTGGGGGTAGGACAGGTCGCCCCTACGAGCAGTACTTC.

The count of this clone is one. The chain links TRBV7-2 to TRBJ2-1; D unclear. The germline V gene encodes CDR1 SGHTA and CDR2 FQGNSA. V was trimmed by 5 bases and J by 1 base, leaving 12 bases between them. The CDR3 length is 15 residues. For the CDR3, the DNA is TGTGCCAGCAGCCTGACAACGTATTCCTACAATGAGCAGTTCTTC. Translation gives CASSLTTYSYNEQFF.

This clone was seen just once. The chain couples TRBV4-3 to TRBJ2-7; maybe TRBD2 (7 bases). V was pared by 0 bases and J by 5 bases, with 23 bases between. The CDR3 is made up of 18 amino acids. CDR1 is LGHNA and CDR2 is YSLEER in the germline V gene. The CDR3 is CASSQDLLAGAFKNEQYF. DNA for the CDR3: TGCGCCAGCAGCCAAGATCTCCTTGCGGGGGCATTCAAGAACGAGCAGTACTTC.

V and J are TRBV19 and TRBJ2-7, with TRBD2 matching over 8 bases. Germline CDR1 and CDR2: LNHDA and SQIVND (reference sequence). The CDR3 is 14 residues long. V lost 2 bases and J lost 3; bases outside the gene matches: 3. The DNA for the CDR3 is TGTGCCAGTAGTATAACGGGGGGGGGCTACGAGCAGTACTTC. Translated: CASSITGGGYEQYF.

The chain links TRBV4-1 to TRBJ2-2, with D possibly matching TRBD2 (6 bases). Trimming cost V 6 bases and J 7 bases, with 12 bases left between them. CDR3 length: 13 residues. Per germline, CDR1 MGHRA and CDR2 YSYEKL. The CDR3 sequence is CASSPSAGGELFF. CDR3 coding DNA: TGCGCCAGCAGTCCTAGCGCTGGCGGGGAGCTGTTTTTT.

This sequence joins TRBV9 and TRBJ1-6, with 9 nucleotides matching TRBD1. The CDR3 extends over 17 amino acids. Trimming at V came to 0 bases and at J to 5 bases, leaving 6 bases not matched to a gene. Germline CDR1 and CDR2: SGDLS and YYNGEE. The CDR3 DNA sequence: TGTGCCAGCAGCGTAGCTTCCGGACAGGGGAATAATTCACCCCTCCACTTT. This translates into CASSVASGQGNNSPLHF.

The chain recombines TRBV7-9 with TRBJ1-1; TRBD1 is a possible D gene (6 bases). The germline V gene encodes CDR1 SEHNR and CDR2 FQNEAQ (reference sequence). V shed 3 bases and J shed 0 bases, with 8 bases lying between them. This CDR3 region has 14 residues. CDR3 in amino acids: CASSLGDMNTEAFF. The CDR3 nucleotides read TGTGCCAGCAGCTTGGGGGACATGAACACTGAAGCTTTCTTT.

This clone was picked up one time. DNA for the CDR3: TGTGCCAGCAGCCAAGTTATAAGCGGGGGAACCGGGGAGCTGTTTTTT. Its protein product is CASSQVISGGTGELFF. The chain joins TRBV4-2 to TRBJ2-2, with 8 positions matching TRBD2. The CDR3 contains 16 residues. The V gene's germline CDR1 is LGHNA and CDR2 YNFKEQ. The ends lost 1 base at V and 5 bases at J; junction bases unmatched: 6.

The chain couples TRBV11-2 to TRBJ2-7; the match to TRBD2 covers 9 bases. CDR3 length equals 16 residues. The trim removed 0 bases at V and 4 bases at J, leaving 7 bases unmatched. Germline values: CDR1 SGHAT, CDR2 FQNNGV. CDR3 sequence (DNA): TGTGCCAGCAGCTTAGATTCGGGAGCGGGGGGATACGAGCAGTACTTC. Its translation: CASSLDSGAGGYEQYF.

The gene calls are TRBV7-2 and TRBJ1-1; 12 nucleotides agree with TRBD1. The germline gives CDR1 SGHTA, CDR2 FQGNSA. The trim removed 4 bases at V and 3 bases at J, leaving 3 bases unmatched. The CDR3 covers 15 residues. The CDR3 coding sequence is TGTGCCAGCAGCTCGGGGACAGGGGGCTACACTGAAGCTTTCTTT. It specifies CASSSGTGGYTEAFF. The complete variable domain, with remaining parts taken from reference TRBV7-2 and TRBJ1-1, reads GAGVSQSPSNKVTEKGKDVELRCDPISGHTALYWYRQSLGQGLEFLIYFQGNSAPDKSGLPSDRFSAERTGGSVSTLTIQRTQQEDSAVYLCASSSGTGGYTEAFFGQGTRLTVV.